What follows describes a single TCR beta chain. What it binds is unknown. V lost 4 bases to trimming and J lost 0 bases, with 15 bases between them. Germline loops: CDR1 SGHAT, CDR2 FQDESV (reference sequence). The CDR3 loop spans 16 amino acids. Clones were sequenced by immunoSEQ multiplex PCR, and TCRdb holds only the in-frame ones, with some missing. In the table there are over 6,500 clones, roughly 80% of which are singletons. The data derive from a study of chemoradiotherapy in HPV16-positive cancers. Study details: Candidate HPV-specific T-cell clones and common TCR motifs came from functional assays in a couple of HPV16-positive patients.

Study conclusions and caveats: Better recurrence-free survival went with HPV-responsive T-cell expansion in HPV16-positive patients. Candidate HPV-specific clones and E7-related TCR motifs grew in tumor during treatment. Functional assays defining HPV-specific T cells used only a couple of HPV16-positive patients.

The sequences come from tumor tissue, collected from a patient who underwent chemoradiotherapy. This chain connects TRBV11-1 to TRBJ1-1; D remains unclear. This sequence originates from a human donor with HPV-associated anogenital cancer. The CDR3 protein is CASSSRIGSLNTEAFF. In DNA, the CDR3 is TGTGCCAGCAGCTCCCGCATCGGGAGTTTGAACACTGAAGCTTTCTTT.